This T cell receptor (beta chain) was captured by sequencing in a study of identifying expanded T cells in peripheral blood. About this clone itself: What it recognizes is unknown.

Trimming took 3 bases from V and 6 from J, leaving 9 bases between them. This CDR3 has 12 amino acids. Germline CDR1 KGHSH, CDR2 LQKENI. Study-wide results and limits: Clone count variance between roughly 2-week samples rose with total template count.

Sequencing was performed with immunoSEQ multiplex PCR; in TCRdb, only in-frame clones are kept and a portion is missing. The sample has approximately 100,000 clones, roughly 89% seen once. The receptor comes from a person aged 18-70 years in good health. The chain combines TRBV18 with TRBJ2-7; TRBD1 might be the D (5 bases). The specimen sequenced was blood. The DNA for the CDR3 is TGTGCCAGCTCACCCGCAGGGCTCGAGCAGTACTTC. It is translated as CASSPAGLEQYF.